Listed here are 3 T cell receptor beta chains from one sample, sequenced in a study of tumour-infiltrating T cells in Burkitt lymphoma. Using immunoSEQ multiplex PCR, the repertoire was profiled, and TCRdb retains in-frame clones only, with some absent. The sample contains about 46,000 clones, around 32% of which appear only once. The sequenced sample consisted of tumor tissue. The receptors here all came from a human donor with Burkitt lymphoma.

The sample holds a few counts of this clone. The rearrangement links TRBV2 to TRBJ1-2; the D gene is possibly TRBD1 (5 bases). CDR3 length: 13 amino acids. Between the trimmed V and J ends, which lost 0 bases and 13 bases, there was a span of 15 bases. Per the germline V gene, CDR1 is SNHLY and CDR2 is FYNNEI. CDR3 loop: CASSEAGKGRGTF. Here the CDR3 DNA reads TGTGCCAGCAGTGAAGCCGGTAAAGGGAGGGGCACCTTC.

The rearrangement uses TRBV7-8 and TRBJ1-2, with D unclear. Per the germline V gene, CDR1 is SGHVS and CDR2 is FQNEAQ. The V end was cut by 1 base, the J end by 4 bases, with 10 bases between. This CDR3 spans 14 amino acids. The CDR3, as DNA: TGTGCCAGCAGCTTAGAGGCAGGTCTCTATGGCTACACCTTC. The encoded protein is CASSLEAGLYGYTF.

V usage is TRBV7-9 and J usage is TRBJ1-2; D possibly corresponds to TRBD1 (5 bases). Between the trimmed V and J ends, which lost 5 bases and 4 bases, there was a span of 11 bases. In germline, CDR1 is SEHNR, CDR2 FQNEAQ (reference sequence). There are 13 residues in the CDR3. In DNA, the CDR3 is TGTGCCAGCAGCCTAGACAGCCTCTATGGCTACACCTTC. Translated: CASSLDSLYGYTF.